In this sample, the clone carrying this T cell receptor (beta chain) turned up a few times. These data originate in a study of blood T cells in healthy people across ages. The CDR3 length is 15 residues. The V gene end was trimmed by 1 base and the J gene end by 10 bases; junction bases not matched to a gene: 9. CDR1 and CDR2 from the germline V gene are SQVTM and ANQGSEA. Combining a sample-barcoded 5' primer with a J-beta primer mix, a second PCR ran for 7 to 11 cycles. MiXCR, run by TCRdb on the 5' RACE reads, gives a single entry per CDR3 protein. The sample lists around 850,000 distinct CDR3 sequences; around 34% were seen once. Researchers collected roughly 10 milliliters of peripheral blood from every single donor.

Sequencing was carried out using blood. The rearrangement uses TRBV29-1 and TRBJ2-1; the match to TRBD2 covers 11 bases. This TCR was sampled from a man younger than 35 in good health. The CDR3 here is CSVEGVAGGLEEQFF. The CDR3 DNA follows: TGCAGCGTTGAAGGAGTAGCGGGGGGGCTTGAGGAGCAGTTCTTC.